The 30 T cell receptor beta chains presented below share a single source sample, sequenced in a study of cytomegalovirus exposure and HLA in healthy donors. Method: immunoSEQ multiplex PCR; TCRdb's copy keeps in-frame clones and lacks some. In the table there are about 190,000 clones, 75% to 90% of which are singletons. The specimen was PBMCs. These receptors were collected from a man aged 18-30 years in good health and CMV-seropositive.

The genes are TRBV5-6 and TRBJ2-1; tentatively, D is TRBD2 (6 bases). Trimming removed 2 bases from V and 12 bases from J, with 24 bases in between. Per germline, CDR1 SGHDT and CDR2 YYEEEE. The CDR3 sequence is 16 residues long. The DNA of the CDR3 is TGTGCCAGCAGCTTTCAACCTACCCCGGGTGGAGGGCCGCAGTTCTTC. Protein: CASSFQPTPGGGPQFF.

As for this clone: Additional DNA sequences in this sample encode the identical CDR3. This chain uses TRBV20-1 with TRBJ2-5; D remains ambiguous. The CDR3 covers 10 residues. Germline CDR1 DFQATT, CDR2 SNEGSKA (reference sequence). Deletions cut 2 bases from V and 5 bases from J, with 3 bases between. CDR3 loop: CSARRETQYF. The CDR3, as DNA: TGCAGTGCTAGACGTGAGACCCAGTACTTC.

This clone appeared once. This CDR3 is CATSRGPRVEWDTIYF. CDR3 sequence (DNA): TGTGCCACCAGCAGGGGTCCCCGGGTCGAATGGGACACCATATATTTT. J is TRBJ1-3 and V is TRBV15; D gene unclear. This CDR3 is built from 16 residues. The V and J ends lost 3 bases and 8 bases respectively, with 20 bases between them. Germline V lookup: CDR1 LNHNV, CDR2 YYDKDF (reference sequence).

The chain links TRBV6-1 to TRBJ2-3; D is unresolved. Germline loops: CDR1 MNHNS, CDR2 SASEGT. Trimming took off 6 bases at V and 0 bases at J, with 13 bases between the two ends. The CDR3 totals 15 residues. CDR3 loop: CASRPYRESTDTQYF. DNA of the CDR3: TGTGCCAGCAGGCCGTACCGCGAAAGCACAGATACGCAGTATTTT.

V gene TRBV9 combines with J gene TRBJ2-5, with TRBD2 matching 16 bases. This CDR3 spans 16 amino acids. Germline V gene data show CDR1 as SGDLS and CDR2 as YYNGEE. V shed 4 bases and J 5 bases; nucleotides not matched to a gene: 5. In DNA form, the CDR3 reads TGTGCCAGCAGCATCGGGACTAGCGGGAGGGTGGAGACCCAGTACTTC. Translating it yields CASSIGTSGRVETQYF.

The rearrangement joins TRBV4-3 to TRBJ2-1; 11 positions agree with TRBD2. CDR3 length equals 15 residues. With 4 bases clipped from V and 9 bases from J, the junction kept 8 bases outside the gene matches. In germline, CDR1 is LGHNA, CDR2 YSLEER. The DNA for the CDR3 is TGCGCCAGCAGCCTGTTCACTAGCGGGGGCGGTGAGCAGTTCTTC. Amino acid sequence: CASSLFTSGGGEQFF.

This chain joins TRBV27 and TRBJ2-2; D gene unclear. Germline V gene sequence: CDR1 MNHEY, CDR2 SMNVEV (reference sequence). The CDR3 extends over 12 amino acids. V lost 4 bases to trimming and J lost 8 bases, with 8 bases between them. CDR3 coding DNA: TGTGCCAGCAGTTCCGTGTCGGGGGAGCTGTTTTTT. Translating gives CASSSVSGELFF.

The gene calls are TRBV7-9 and TRBJ2-7; 10 bases agree with TRBD1. V trimming: 2 bases; J trimming: 0 bases; junction bases outside the gene matches: 4. Germline V CDR1 and CDR2: SEHNR, FQNEAQ (reference sequence). The length of the CDR3 is 16 residues. The DNA of the CDR3 is TGTGCCAGCAGCTTAACGGGACAGGGGATCTCCTACGAGCAGTACTTC. Residues: CASSLTGQGISYEQYF.

The chain has TRBV5-4 and TRBJ1-2; D possibly corresponds to TRBD1 (6 bases). The CDR3 loop spans 13 amino acids. CDR1 is SGHNT and CDR2 is YYREEE in the germline V gene (reference sequence). V shed 0 bases and J shed 7 bases, with 10 bases lying between them. The CDR3 is CASSLESGAGYTF. The CDR3 DNA reads TGTGCCAGCAGCTTGGAGTCAGGGGCTGGCTACACCTTC.

The chain carries TRBV6-5 and TRBJ2-7; 8 bases are a match to TRBD1. V lost 7 bases, J lost 7 bases, and 12 bases stayed unmatched. This CDR3 comprises 14 residues. CDR1 and CDR2 from the germline V gene are MNHEY and SVGAGI. CDR3 loop: CASNRDRTGGEQYF. In DNA form, the CDR3 reads TGTGCCAGCAACAGGGACAGGACTGGGGGGGAGCAGTACTTC.

The J gene is TRBJ2-5, the V gene TRBV5-1; possibly TRBD1 for D (6 bases). Trimming pared 0 bases from V and 5 bases from J, leaving 11 bases between. This CDR3 contains 14 residues. CDR1 and CDR2 from the germline V gene are SGHRS and YFSETQ. The CDR3 sequence: CASSLGQGYETQYF. The DNA for the CDR3 is TGCGCCAGCAGCTTGGGGCAGGGGTATGAGACCCAGTACTTC.

The V gene is TRBV6-1, the J gene TRBJ2-2, with TRBD1 matching over 8 bases. This CDR3 has 14 residues. Germline assignment: CDR1 MNHNS and CDR2 SASEGT. Trimming removed 3 bases from V and 6 bases from J; junction bases left unmatched: 3. Here the CDR3 DNA reads TGTGCCAGCAGTGATTACAGGGGGTCCGGGGAGCTGTTTTTT. It is translated as CASSDYRGSGELFF.

The chain is built from TRBV15 and TRBJ1-2; TRBD1 matches at 9 bases. Germline assignment: CDR1 LNHNV and CDR2 YYDKDF (reference sequence). The CDR3 consists of 14 residues. J was trimmed by 4 bases and V by 5 bases; bases with no gene match: 5. In DNA form, the CDR3 reads TGTGCCACCAGCCGGGACAGGGACCTCTATGGCTACACCTTC. Translating it yields CATSRDRDLYGYTF.

The rearrangement uses TRBV7-9 and TRBJ2-1; D remains ambiguous. The CDR3 is 13 amino acids. V lost 1 base and J 7 bases, leaving 8 bases between the germline ends. The germline CDR1 and CDR2 sequences are SEHNR and FQNEAQ (reference sequence). This CDR3 is CASSLGSVNEQFF. Here the CDR3 DNA reads TGTGCCAGCAGCTTAGGGTCAGTGAATGAGCAGTTCTTC.

The V gene is TRBV7-8, the J gene TRBJ2-5, with TRBD2 matching 7 bases. With V trimmed by 8 bases and J by 4 bases, 7 bases remained unmatched. This CDR3 is 13 amino acids long. Germline V gives CDR1 SGHVS, CDR2 FQNEAQ. The CDR3 protein is CASRREAGETQYF. In nucleotides, the CDR3 is TGTGCCAGCCGACGGGAGGCGGGAGAGACCCAGTACTTC. Variable domain in full (rest from reference TRBV7-8 and TRBJ2-5): GAGVSQSPRYKVAKRGQDVALRCDPISGHVSLFWYQQALGQGPEFLTYFQNEAQLDKSGLPSDRFFAERPEGSVSTLKIQRTQQEDSAVYLCASRREAGETQYFGPGTRLLVL.

V gene TRBV27 combines with J gene TRBJ1-5; 8 positions match TRBD1. This CDR3 is 15 amino acids long. Unmatched junction bases numbered 6, after V lost 3 bases and J lost 5 bases. Germline V gene lookup returns CDR1 MNHEY and CDR2 SMNVEV (reference sequence). CDR3 sequence reads: CASSFWQGADQPQHF. The CDR3 DNA reads TGTGCCAGCAGTTTCTGGCAGGGGGCAGATCAGCCCCAGCATTTT.

The chain links TRBV9 to TRBJ2-7; the match to TRBD1 covers 7 bases. The germline V gene encodes CDR1 SGDLS and CDR2 YYNGEE. The junction had 5 bases not matched to a gene; V was cut back by 7 bases and J by 4 bases. CDR3 length: 12 residues. The CDR3 region is CASGTGDYEQYF. Here the CDR3 DNA reads TGTGCCAGCGGTACAGGGGATTACGAGCAGTACTTC.

The chain has TRBV7-2 and TRBJ2-7, with 14 bases matching TRBD2. The V gene end was trimmed by 5 bases and the J gene end by 6 bases; junction bases not matched to a gene: 12. CDR1 and CDR2 (germline): SGHTA, FQGNSA. The CDR3 is 17 residues long. DNA of the CDR3: TGTGCCAGCAGCCGCAGGGGACTAGCGGGAGCCGTGGGCGAGCAGTACTTC. This encodes CASSRRGLAGAVGEQYF.

This chain joins TRBV6-1 and TRBJ2-2; maybe TRBD1 (6 bases). Germline lookup yields CDR1 MNHNS and CDR2 SASEGT. V was shortened by 6 bases and J by 6 bases, with 11 bases between the two germline ends. The CDR3 sequence is 13 residues long. The CDR3 loop reads CASRQGLAGELFF. The DNA for the CDR3 is TGTGCCAGCAGACAGGGTCTGGCCGGGGAGCTGTTTTTT.

The chain is built from TRBV4-1 and TRBJ1-2, with D possibly being TRBD1 (6 bases). The CDR3 is made up of 17 amino acids. Trimming pared 4 bases from V and 4 bases from J, leaving 22 bases between. CDR1 is MGHRA, CDR2 YSYEKL, per germline. This CDR3 reads CASSPYLGQPKIYGYTF. The DNA for the CDR3 is TGCGCCAGCAGCCCCTACCTCGGACAGCCAAAGATCTATGGCTACACCTTC.

The V and J genes are TRBV6-1 and TRBJ2-7; 9 nucleotides agree with TRBD2. The CDR3 is 15 residues long. The germline gives CDR1 MNHNS, CDR2 SASEGT. V was clipped by 2 bases and J by 7 bases; unmatched bases: 9. CDR3 amino acids: CASSERPSGIGEQYF. DNA of the CDR3: TGTGCCAGCAGTGAACGCCCTAGCGGGATAGGGGAGCAGTACTTC.

The V call is TRBV5-6, the J call TRBJ2-6; a weak D match, TRBD1 (6 bases). CDR1 and CDR2 from the germline V gene are SGHDT and YYEEEE. Trimming pared 7 bases from V and 11 bases from J, leaving 16 bases between. CDR3 length: 13 amino acids. The CDR3 spells CASCQQGRYVLTF. Written as DNA, the CDR3 is TGTGCCAGCTGCCAACAGGGTCGATACGTCCTGACTTTC.

CDR3 DNA sequence: TGTGCCTGGACAGGGGACGACACTGAAGCTTTCTTT. Translation gives CAWTGDDTEAFF. This rearrangement joins TRBV30 to TRBJ1-1, with D maybe TRBD1 (6 bases). The CDR3 contains 12 residues. Per germline, CDR1 GTSNPN and CDR2 SVGIG (reference sequence). With 4 bases removed from V and 3 bases from J, the gap between germline ends came to 9 bases.

The J gene is TRBJ2-1, the V gene TRBV4-3; 14 bases are a match to TRBD2. V shed 4 bases and J 6 bases; nucleotides not matched to a gene: 2. The CDR3 length is 15 residues. Germline loops: CDR1 LGHNA, CDR2 YSLEER. This CDR3 reads CASSLGLAGANEQFF. Here the CDR3 DNA reads TGCGCCAGCAGCCTGGGACTAGCGGGGGCCAATGAGCAGTTCTTC.

The chain joins TRBV19 to TRBJ2-1; 8 bases line up with TRBD1. The V gene end was trimmed by 6 bases and the J gene end by 4 bases; junction bases not matched to a gene: 11. Germline V gives CDR1 LNHDA, CDR2 SQIVND (reference sequence). The CDR3 is 16 amino acids. The CDR3 DNA is TGTGCCAGTAGCCGTGCCGGGACAGGTTTATACAATGAGCAGTTCTTC. Protein product: CASSRAGTGLYNEQFF. The complete variable domain, with remaining parts taken from reference TRBV19 and TRBJ2-1, reads DGGITQSPKYLFRKEGQNVTLSCEQNLNHDAMYWYRQDPGQGLRLIYYSQIVNDFQKGDIAEGYSVSREKKESFPLTVTSAQKNPTAFYLCASSRAGTGLYNEQFFGPGTRLTVL.

The chain is built from TRBV30 and TRBJ2-3; 9 positions match TRBD2. Germline assignment: CDR1 GTSNPN and CDR2 SVGIG (reference sequence). CDR3 length: 15 amino acids. The junction had 5 bases not matched to a gene; V was cut back by 0 bases and J by 4 bases. The CDR3 loop reads CAWSVRERGADTQYF. The CDR3 bases are TGTGCCTGGAGTGTAAGGGAGCGGGGGGCAGATACGCAGTATTTT.

The chain recombines TRBV27 with TRBJ1-4, with D possibly TRBD1 on 6 matching bases. The CDR3 contains 15 residues. Per the germline V gene, CDR1 is MNHEY and CDR2 is SMNVEV (reference sequence). V dropped 2 bases and J dropped 8 bases, with 15 bases sitting between them. CDR3 sequence: CASSLDRTRGEKLFF. The CDR3 DNA is TGTGCCAGCAGTTTAGACAGGACTCGGGGAGAAAAACTGTTTTTT.

At least ten counts were recorded for this clone. The rearrangement uses TRBV5-1 and TRBJ2-7; D may be TRBD2 (5 bases). In germline, CDR1 is SGHRS, CDR2 YFSETQ. The V end lost 4 bases, the J end lost 2 bases, and 10 bases lay between the germline ends. The CDR3 is made up of 13 amino acids. This chain's CDR3 is CASSSGLAYEQYF. For the CDR3, the DNA is TGCGCCAGCAGCAGCGGACTTGCCTACGAGCAGTACTTC.

The CDR3 loop is CASSQEVAGGLNTGELFF. Written as DNA, the CDR3 is TGTGCCAGCAGCCAAGAGGTGGCGGGAGGACTGAACACCGGGGAGCTGTTTTTT. The chain employs TRBV4-2 and TRBJ2-2; 8 nucleotides agree with TRBD2. CDR1 LGHNA and CDR2 YNFKEQ come from the germline V gene. The CDR3 loop spans 18 amino acids. The J segment lost 1 base and the V segment lost 0 bases, leaving 7 bases of the junction unmatched.

This chain connects TRBV15 to TRBJ2-1; 10 positions agree with TRBD2. The length of the CDR3 is 16 residues. Germline CDR1 reads LNHNV; CDR2 reads YYDKDF (reference sequence). J gave up 6 bases and V 0 bases, and 5 bases lay outside the gene matches. The CDR3 region is CATSRDGAGGRNEQFF. The CDR3 DNA reads TGTGCCACCAGCAGAGACGGAGCGGGAGGGCGCAATGAGCAGTTCTTC. Using reference TRBV15 and TRBJ2-1 for the parts outside the CDR3, the full variable domain is DAMVIQNPRYQVTQFGKPVTLSCSQTLNHNVMYWYQQKSSQAPKLLFHYYDKDFNNEADTPDNFQSRRPNTSFCFLDIRSPGLGDTAMYLCATSRDGAGGRNEQFFGPGTRLTVL.